The source of this TCR beta chain is a study of beta chain features in type 1 diabetes. Study conclusions and caveats: Patients with type 1 diabetes carried fewer insertions and had more deletions at their VDJ junctions.

The sequenced template was cDNA made from the entire isolated RNA. The assay was immunoSEQ multiplex PCR, and TCRdb's table has in-frame clones only and misses some. The data show 150,000 or so clones, just over 9% seen once. Between the trimmed V and J ends, which lost 0 bases and 3 bases, there was a span of 12 bases. Germline assignment: CDR1 SGDLS and CDR2 YYNGEE. The CDR3 spans 15 residues. Markers CD45RO/CCR7/CD25/CD127/CD95/CD27 served to sort CD4+ naive, central memory, regulatory and stem cell-like memory cells. This clone was detected only a few times. No antigen is known for it. V is TRBV9 and J is TRBJ1-1; D is uncertain. The sequence derives from a young man in good health. The sequencing input was central memory CD4+ T cells from blood. The CDR3 sequence is CASSVGPTPDTEAFF. CDR3 sequence (DNA): TGTGCCAGCAGCGTAGGTCCAACCCCGGACACTGAAGCTTTCTTT.